The rows below give T cell receptor beta chains drawn from one sample of a study of blood T cell repertoires in COVID-19. Clones were read by immunoSEQ multiplex PCR, and TCRdb kept only the in-frame ones, dropping some. The data show about 110,000 clones, roughly 88% seen once. The sample was peripheral blood. The receptors stem from a man in his fifties or sixties with active or convalescent COVID-19. The CDR3 runs from the conserved cysteine through the conserved F or W. D genes are given only for firm matches. Size is omitted from some rows. Given values are once, few, many or a class for expanded clones.

J gene: TRBJ2-1; clone size: .; V gene: TRBV4-1; D gene: TRBD2; CDR3 protein: CASSPLGIAGGFEQFF; CDR3 DNA: TGCGCCAGCAGCCCCCTGGGGATAGCGGGAGGGTTTGAGCAGTTCTTC
J gene: TRBJ2-7; clone size: .; V gene: TRBV11-2; D gene: TRBD1; CDR3 protein: CASSWRTGPEQYF; CDR3 DNA: TGTGCCAGCAGCTGGCGGACAGGCCCCGAGCAGTACTTC
J gene: TRBJ2-2; clone size: .; V gene: TRBV3-1/TRBV3-2; D gene: TRBD2; CDR3 protein: CASSQVETSGSGELFF; CDR3 DNA: TGTGCCAGCAGCCAGGTGGAGACTAGCGGGAGCGGGGAGCTGTTTTTT
J gene: TRBJ2-1; clone size: .; V gene: TRBV15; D gene: .; CDR3 protein: CATSREGNGQTNNEQFF; CDR3 DNA: TGTGCCACCAGCAGAGAAGGGAACGGACAGACGAACAATGAGCAGTTCTTC
J gene: TRBJ2-3; clone size: few; V gene: TRBV27; D gene: .; CDR3 protein: CASSRSSGTDTQYF; CDR3 DNA: TGTGCCAGCTCTCGGAGTAGCGGCACAGATACGCAGTATTTT
J gene: TRBJ1-5; clone size: .; V gene: TRBV7-2; D gene: TRBD1; CDR3 protein: CASSLAQGALNQPQHF; CDR3 DNA: TGTGCCAGCAGCTTAGCACAGGGGGCGCTCAATCAGCCCCAGCATTTT
J gene: TRBJ2-7; clone size: once; V gene: TRBV5-1; D gene: TRBD1; CDR3 protein: CASSFWTGVTYEQYF; CDR3 DNA: TGCGCCAGCAGCTTCTGGACAGGGGTTACCTACGAGCAGTACTTC
J gene: TRBJ2-1; clone size: .; V gene: TRBV7-9; D gene: TRBD2; CDR3 protein: CASSFLAGGGNEQFF; CDR3 DNA: TGTGCCAGCAGCTTTCTAGCGGGAGGAGGGAATGAGCAGTTCTTC
J gene: TRBJ1-6; clone size: .; V gene: TRBV15; D gene: .; CDR3 protein: CATSSKLNSPLHF; CDR3 DNA: TGTGCCACCAGCAGTAAATTGAATTCACCCCTCCACTTT
J gene: TRBJ2-3; clone size: .; V gene: TRBV7-9; D gene: .; CDR3 protein: CASSRKGFDTQYF; CDR3 DNA: TGTGCCAGCAGCCGGAAGGGGTTTGATACGCAGTATTTT
J gene: TRBJ1-5; clone size: .; V gene: TRBV28; D gene: .; CDR3 protein: CASTGGDQPQHF; CDR3 DNA: TGTGCCAGCACTGGGGGGGATCAGCCCCAGCATTTT
J gene: TRBJ1-4; clone size: .; V gene: TRBV15; D gene: .; CDR3 protein: CATSRVFGQRPGNEKLFF; CDR3 DNA: TGTGCCACCAGCAGAGTATTTGGCCAGCGCCCCGGCAATGAAAAACTGTTTTTT
J gene: TRBJ1-3; clone size: .; V gene: TRBV10-3; D gene: .; CDR3 protein: CATEGSGNTIYF; CDR3 DNA: TGTGCCACTGAGGGCTCTGGAAACACCATATATTTT
J gene: TRBJ1-1; clone size: .; V gene: TRBV6-2/TRBV6-3; D gene: .; CDR3 protein: CASSRLGTEAFF; CDR3 DNA: TGTGCCAGCAGCAGACTTGGGACTGAAGCTTTCTTT
J gene: TRBJ2-1; clone size: .; V gene: TRBV11-2; D gene: TRBD2; CDR3 protein: CASSLAFGTRGNEQFF; CDR3 DNA: TGTGCCAGCAGCTTGGCGTTTGGGACTAGGGGGAATGAGCAGTTCTTC
J gene: TRBJ2-7; clone size: .; V gene: TRBV7-9; D gene: TRBD1; CDR3 protein: CASSPRTGSSYEQYF; CDR3 DNA: TGTGCCAGCAGCCCCCGGACAGGGAGCTCCTACGAGCAGTACTTC
J gene: TRBJ2-7; clone size: .; V gene: TRBV30; D gene: TRBD2; CDR3 protein: CAWSVGLGLTYEQYF; CDR3 DNA: TGTGCCTGGAGTGTCGGACTAGGCTTGACCTACGAGCAGTACTTC
J gene: TRBJ1-4; clone size: .; V gene: TRBV28; D gene: .; CDR3 protein: CASSATGSLGEKLFF; CDR3 DNA: TGTGCCAGCAGTGCTACAGGGAGCCTTGGGGAAAAACTGTTTTTT
J gene: TRBJ1-3; clone size: .; V gene: TRBV28; D gene: TRBD1; CDR3 protein: CASSPWTGLSRGNTIYF; CDR3 DNA: TGTGCCAGCAGTCCATGGACAGGGCTATCGAGGGGAAACACCATATATTTT
J gene: TRBJ2-1; clone size: .; V gene: TRBV6-6; D gene: TRBD1; CDR3 protein: CASSAGTGHNEQFF; CDR3 DNA: TGTGCCAGCAGTGCCGGGACAGGCCACAATGAGCAGTTCTTC
J gene: TRBJ2-2; clone size: .; V gene: TRBV18; D gene: TRBD2; CDR3 protein: CASSPGLADGELFF; CDR3 DNA: TGTGCCAGCTCACCTGGGCTAGCGGACGGGGAGCTGTTTTTT
J gene: TRBJ1-1; clone size: once; V gene: TRBV2; D gene: TRBD1; CDR3 protein: CASSDPGQAVEAFF; CDR3 DNA: TGTGCCAGCAGTGACCCGGGACAGGCCGTGGAAGCTTTCTTT
J gene: TRBJ1-5; clone size: .; V gene: TRBV19; D gene: TRBD1; CDR3 protein: CASSKLKTTGGENQPQHF; CDR3 DNA: TGTGCCAGTAGCAAACTCAAAACCACAGGGGGCGAGAATCAGCCCCAGCATTTT
J gene: TRBJ2-1; clone size: .; V gene: TRBV5-4; D gene: .; CDR3 protein: CASSLDSPSNNEQFF; CDR3 DNA: TGTGCCAGCAGCTTGGACAGCCCTTCTAACAATGAGCAGTTCTTC
J gene: TRBJ2-7; clone size: .; V gene: TRBV30; D gene: .; CDR3 protein: CAWSPTGSEQYF; CDR3 DNA: TGTGCCTGGAGCCCAACAGGGTCCGAGCAGTACTTC
J gene: TRBJ2-3; clone size: few; V gene: TRBV6-1; D gene: .; CDR3 protein: CASSGLPGEGKDTQYF; CDR3 DNA: TGTGCCAGCAGTGGGTTACCAGGGGAGGGGAAAGATACGCAGTATTTT
J gene: TRBJ1-3; clone size: once; V gene: TRBV5-5; D gene: .; CDR3 protein: CASSGGTAGNTIYF; CDR3 DNA: TGTGCCAGCAGCGGCGGGACTGCTGGAAACACCATATATTTT
J gene: TRBJ2-3; clone size: .; V gene: TRBV4-3; D gene: TRBD2; CDR3 protein: CASSQGREATDTQYF; CDR3 DNA: TGCGCCAGCAGCCAAGGTCGGGAGGCCACAGATACGCAGTATTTT
J gene: TRBJ1-5; clone size: .; V gene: TRBV6-1; D gene: .; CDR3 protein: CASSDFSRNQPQHF; CDR3 DNA: TGTGCCAGCAGTGATTTTTCCCGGAATCAGCCCCAGCATTTT
J gene: TRBJ1-6; clone size: .; V gene: TRBV7-8; D gene: TRBD1; CDR3 protein: CASSLFSTGDSPLHF; CDR3 DNA: TGTGCCAGCAGCTTATTCTCTACAGGGGATTCACCCCTCCACTTT
J gene: TRBJ1-5; clone size: .; V gene: TRBV6-1; D gene: .; CDR3 protein: CASSERSRNQPQHF; CDR3 DNA: TGTGCCAGCAGTGAACGGAGCCGGAATCAGCCCCAGCATTTT
J gene: TRBJ1-2; clone size: .; V gene: TRBV5-1; D gene: .; CDR3 protein: CASKDPGIVHGYTF; CDR3 DNA: TGCGCCAGCAAGGACCCGGGGATAGTACATGGCTACACCTTC